What follows is one T cell receptor beta chain and its context. The repertoire was sequenced with immunoSEQ multiplex PCR; TCRdb's copy has only in-frame clones and lacks some. The repertoire holds around 460,000 clones, with around 90% as singletons. Seattle's cohort entered during active infection and was followed longitudinally. The CDR3 has 15 amino acids. Germline values: CDR1 KGHSH, CDR2 LQKENI. Trimming at V came to 6 bases and at J to 3 bases, leaving 8 bases not matched to a gene. These data are taken from a study of blood T cell repertoires in COVID-19. Study at large: PBMCs, B-cell-depleted T cells, or T cells were the source of the cDNA or gDNA that made up the material.

V gene TRBV18 combines with J gene TRBJ1-3, with TRBD1 identical over 7 bases. The sequencing sample was made of peripheral blood. This receptor was identified in a man younger than 35 with COVID-19, enrolled during active disease. CDR3 sequence reads: CASSPLGTDGNTIYF. The CDR3 region has the DNA TGTGCCAGCTCGCCTCTAGGGACAGATGGAAACACCATATATTTT.